Listed here is a single T cell receptor (beta chain). CDR1 is MDHEN and CDR2 is SYDVKM in the germline V gene. The CDR3 has 14 residues. V lost 7 bases, J lost 4 bases, and 16 bases lay in between. In the authors' methods: How many nucleated cells were present was estimated from reference gene primer amplification. Profiled with immunoSEQ multiplex PCR; TCRdb holds only in-frame clones, not every one. D and trimming come from the DNA, and the V and J calls and clone size come from that table. In the table there are roughly 100,000 clones, around 90% of which are singletons. The entry originates in a study of blood T cell repertoires in COVID-19. Study-level information: The origin of the acute and convalescent COVID-19 samples was the United States, Italy and Spain. T cells, B-cell-depleted T cells, or PBMCs provided the cDNA or gDNA that served as material.

Material: peripheral blood. The TCR originated in a human donor in a cohort sampled during active COVID-19. This chain uses TRBV28 with TRBJ1-1; the D gene is possibly TRBD1 (6 bases). The CDR3 DNA reads TGTGCCAGCAATGGGCAGGGGCAGAGCACTGAAGCTTTCTTT. This codes for CASNGQGQSTEAFF. The full variable domain, rest sourced from reference TRBV28 and TRBJ1-1, is DVKVTQSSRYLVKRTGEKVFLECVQDMDHENMFWYRQDPGLGLRLIYFSYDVKMKEKGDIPEGYSVSREKKERFSLILESASTNQTSMYLCASNGQGQSTEAFFGQGTRLTVV.